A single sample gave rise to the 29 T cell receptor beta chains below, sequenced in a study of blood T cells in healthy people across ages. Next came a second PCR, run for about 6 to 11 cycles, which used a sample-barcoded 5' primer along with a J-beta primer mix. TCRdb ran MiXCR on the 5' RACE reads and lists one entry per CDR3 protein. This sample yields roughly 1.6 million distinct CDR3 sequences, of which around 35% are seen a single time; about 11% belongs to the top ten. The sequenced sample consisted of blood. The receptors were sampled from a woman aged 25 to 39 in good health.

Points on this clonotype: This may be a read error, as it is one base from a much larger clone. This CDR3 is CTSSPRGAAAYEQYF. CDR3 in DNA: TGTACCAGCAGCCCCCGAGGGGCAGCGGCCTACGAGCAGTACTTC. The rearrangement links TRBV7-9 to TRBJ2-7; D is perhaps TRBD1 or TRBD2 (5 bases each). CDR3 size: 15 residues. Germline loops: CDR1 SEHNR, CDR2 FQNEAQ (reference sequence).

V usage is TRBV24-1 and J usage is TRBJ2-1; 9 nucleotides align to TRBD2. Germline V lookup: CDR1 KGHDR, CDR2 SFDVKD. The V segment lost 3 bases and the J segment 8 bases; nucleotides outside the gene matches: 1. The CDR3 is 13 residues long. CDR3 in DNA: TGTGCCACCAGTGATCCTAGCGGGGATGAGCAGTTCTTC. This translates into CATSDPSGDEQFF.

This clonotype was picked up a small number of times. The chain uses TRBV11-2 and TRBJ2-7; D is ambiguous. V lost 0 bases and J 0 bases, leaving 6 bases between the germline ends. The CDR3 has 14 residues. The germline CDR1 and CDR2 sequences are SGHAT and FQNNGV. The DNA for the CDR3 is TGTGCCAGCAGCTTAGATCACGTCTCCTACGAGCAGTACTTC. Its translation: CASSLDHVSYEQYF.

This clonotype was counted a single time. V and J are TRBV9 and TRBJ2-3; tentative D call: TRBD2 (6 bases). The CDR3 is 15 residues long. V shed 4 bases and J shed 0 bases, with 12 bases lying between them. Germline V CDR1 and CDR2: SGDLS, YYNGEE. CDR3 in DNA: TGTGCCAGCAGCAATAGCGGTGCGAGCACAGATACGCAGTATTTT. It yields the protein CASSNSGASTDTQYF.

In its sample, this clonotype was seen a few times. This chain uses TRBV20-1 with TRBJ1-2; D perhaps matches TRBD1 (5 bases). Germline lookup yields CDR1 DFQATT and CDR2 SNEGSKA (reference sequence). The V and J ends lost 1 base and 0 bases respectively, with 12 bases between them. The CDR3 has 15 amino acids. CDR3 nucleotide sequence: TGCAGTGCTAGAGGGGGACGGGGAGCTAACTATGGCTACACCTTC. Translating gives CSARGGRGANYGYTF.

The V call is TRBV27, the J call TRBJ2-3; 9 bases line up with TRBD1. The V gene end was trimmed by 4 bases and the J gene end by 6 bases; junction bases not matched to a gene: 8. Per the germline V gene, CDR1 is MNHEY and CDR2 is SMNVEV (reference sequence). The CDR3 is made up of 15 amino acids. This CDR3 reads CASSSRTGEMDTQYF. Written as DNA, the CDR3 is TGTGCCAGCAGTTCTCGGACAGGGGAGATGGATACGCAGTATTTT.

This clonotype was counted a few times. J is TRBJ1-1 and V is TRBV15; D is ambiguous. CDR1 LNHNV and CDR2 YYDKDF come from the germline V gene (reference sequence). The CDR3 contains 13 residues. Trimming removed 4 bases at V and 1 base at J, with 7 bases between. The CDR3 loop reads CATSITPNTEAFF. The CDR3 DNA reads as TGTGCCACCAGCATAACCCCGAACACTGAAGCTTTCTTT.

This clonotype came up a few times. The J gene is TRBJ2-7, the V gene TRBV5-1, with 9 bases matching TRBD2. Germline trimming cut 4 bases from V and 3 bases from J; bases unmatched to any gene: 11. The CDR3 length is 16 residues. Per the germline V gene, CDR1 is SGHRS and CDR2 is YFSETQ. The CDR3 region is CASSPNPAGGSYEQYF. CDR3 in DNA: TGCGCCAGCAGCCCCAACCCTGCGGGAGGGAGCTACGAGCAGTACTTC.

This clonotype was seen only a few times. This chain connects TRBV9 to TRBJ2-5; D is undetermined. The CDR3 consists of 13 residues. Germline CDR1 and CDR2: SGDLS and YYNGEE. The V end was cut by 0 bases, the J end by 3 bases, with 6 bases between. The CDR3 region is CASSVGHKETQYF. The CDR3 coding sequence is TGTGCCAGCAGCGTAGGTCATAAAGAGACCCAGTACTTC.

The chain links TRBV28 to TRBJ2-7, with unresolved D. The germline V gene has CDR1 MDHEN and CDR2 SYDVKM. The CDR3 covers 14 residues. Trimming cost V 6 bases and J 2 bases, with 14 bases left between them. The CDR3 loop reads CASSPPDLPYEQYF. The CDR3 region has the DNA TGTGCCAGCAGCCCCCCGGATCTCCCCTACGAGCAGTACTTC.

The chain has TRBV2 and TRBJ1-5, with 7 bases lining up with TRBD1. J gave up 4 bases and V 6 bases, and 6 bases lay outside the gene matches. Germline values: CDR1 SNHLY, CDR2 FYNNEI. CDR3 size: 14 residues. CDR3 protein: CASSPGQQNQPQHF. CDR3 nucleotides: TGTGCCAGCAGCCCGGGACAGCAAAATCAGCCCCAGCATTTT.

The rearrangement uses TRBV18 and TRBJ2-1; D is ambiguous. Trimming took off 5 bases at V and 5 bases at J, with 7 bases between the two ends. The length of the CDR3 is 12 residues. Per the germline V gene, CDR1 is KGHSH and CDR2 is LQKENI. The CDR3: CASSWQDNEQFF. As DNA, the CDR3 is TGTGCCAGCTCATGGCAGGACAATGAGCAGTTCTTC.

The CDR3 coding sequence is TGTGCCAGCAGCCCAAGGACTAGCGGGAGACACGATGAGCAGTTCTTC. This gives the protein CASSPRTSGRHDEQFF. This chain joins TRBV7-3 and TRBJ2-1, with 13 bases identical to TRBD2. V shed 5 bases, J shed 8 bases, and the junction held 9 bases outside the gene matches. Germline CDR1 SGHTA, CDR2 FQGTGA. This CDR3 is 16 amino acids long. Full variable domain (missing parts from reference TRBV7-3 and TRBJ2-1): GAGVSQTPSNKVTEKGKYVELRCDPISGHTALYWYRQSLGQGPEFLIYFQGTGAADDSGLPNDRFFAVRPEGSVSTLKIQRTERGDSAVYLCASSPRTSGRHDEQFFGPGTRLTVL.

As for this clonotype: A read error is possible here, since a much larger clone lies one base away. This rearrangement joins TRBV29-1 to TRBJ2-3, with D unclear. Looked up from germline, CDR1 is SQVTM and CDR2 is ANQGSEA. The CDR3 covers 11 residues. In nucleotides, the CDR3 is TGCAGCGTTGAAATGGCAGATACGCGGTATTTT. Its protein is CSVEMADTRYF.

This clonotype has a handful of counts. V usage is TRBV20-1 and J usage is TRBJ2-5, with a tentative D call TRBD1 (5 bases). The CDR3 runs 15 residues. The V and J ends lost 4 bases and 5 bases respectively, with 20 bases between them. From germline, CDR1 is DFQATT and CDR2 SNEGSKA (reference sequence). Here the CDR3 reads CSATKQRGLWETQYF. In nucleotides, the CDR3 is TGCAGTGCTACAAAGCAAAGGGGTCTCTGGGAGACCCAGTACTTC.

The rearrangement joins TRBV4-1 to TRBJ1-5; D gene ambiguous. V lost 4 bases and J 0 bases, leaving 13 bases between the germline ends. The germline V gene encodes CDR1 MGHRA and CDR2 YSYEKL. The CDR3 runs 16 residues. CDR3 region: CASSRERGYSNQPQHF. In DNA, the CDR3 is TGCGCCAGCAGCCGAGAACGAGGGTATAGCAATCAGCCCCAGCATTTT.

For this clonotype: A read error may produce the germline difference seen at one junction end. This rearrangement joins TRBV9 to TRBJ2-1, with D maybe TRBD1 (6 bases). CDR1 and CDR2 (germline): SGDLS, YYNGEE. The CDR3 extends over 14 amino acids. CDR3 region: CAGSVAGTKNEQFF. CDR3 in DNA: TGTGCCGGCAGCGTGGCCGGGACAAAAAATGAGCAGTTCTTC.

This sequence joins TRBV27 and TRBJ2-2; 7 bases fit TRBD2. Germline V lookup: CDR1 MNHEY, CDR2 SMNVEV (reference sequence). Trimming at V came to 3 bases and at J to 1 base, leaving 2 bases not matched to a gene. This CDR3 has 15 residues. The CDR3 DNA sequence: TGTGCCAGCAGTTTGGGGAGGGGGAACACCGGGGAGCTGTTTTTT. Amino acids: CASSLGRGNTGELFF.

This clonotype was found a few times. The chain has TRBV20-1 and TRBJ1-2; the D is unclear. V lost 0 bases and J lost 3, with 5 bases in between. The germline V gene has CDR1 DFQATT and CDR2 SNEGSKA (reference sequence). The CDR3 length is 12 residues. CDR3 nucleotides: TGCAGTGCTAGAGAGTCAGACTATGGCTACACCTTC. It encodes CSARESDYGYTF.

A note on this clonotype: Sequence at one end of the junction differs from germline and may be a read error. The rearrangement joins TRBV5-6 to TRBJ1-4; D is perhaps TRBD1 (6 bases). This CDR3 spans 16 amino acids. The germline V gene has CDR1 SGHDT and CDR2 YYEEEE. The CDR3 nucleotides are TGCGCCAGCAGCTCGACAGGCCTCGGCTCTAATGAAAAACTGTTTTTT. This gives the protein CASSSTGLGSNEKLFF.

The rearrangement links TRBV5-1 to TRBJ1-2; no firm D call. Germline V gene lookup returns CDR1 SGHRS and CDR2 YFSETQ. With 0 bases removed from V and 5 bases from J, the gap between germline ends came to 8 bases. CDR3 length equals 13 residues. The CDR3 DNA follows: TGCGCCAGCAGCTTGGCGGACGGGTATGGCTACACCTTC. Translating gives CASSLADGYGYTF.

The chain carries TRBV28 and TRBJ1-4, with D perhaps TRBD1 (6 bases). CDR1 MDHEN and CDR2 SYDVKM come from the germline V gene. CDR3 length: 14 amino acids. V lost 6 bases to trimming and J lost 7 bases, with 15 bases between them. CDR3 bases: TGTGCCAGCAGCCCAGGGGCCGCAAGTGAAAAACTGTTTTTT. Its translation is CASSPGAASEKLFF.

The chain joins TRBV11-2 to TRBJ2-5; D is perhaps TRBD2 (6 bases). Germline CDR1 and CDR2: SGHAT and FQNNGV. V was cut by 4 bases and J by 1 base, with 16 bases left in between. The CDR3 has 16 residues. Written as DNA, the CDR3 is TGTGCCAGCAGCTCCCGACTAGGGACCCTCCAAGAGACCCAGTACTTC. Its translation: CASSSRLGTLQETQYF.

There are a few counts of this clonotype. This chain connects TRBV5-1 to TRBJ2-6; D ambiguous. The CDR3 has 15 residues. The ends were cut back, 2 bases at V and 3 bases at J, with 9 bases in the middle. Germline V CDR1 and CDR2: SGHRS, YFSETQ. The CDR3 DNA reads TGCGCCAGCAGCTTTAGGCAGATTGGGGCCAACGTCCTGACTTTC. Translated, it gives CASSFRQIGANVLTF.

CDR3 protein: CSARLAGSDRYEQYF. CDR3 bases: TGCAGTGCGAGACTAGCGGGATCGGACCGCTACGAGCAGTACTTC. The chain uses TRBV20-1 and TRBJ2-7, with 11 bases fitting TRBD2. Germline V gene sequence: CDR1 DFQATT, CDR2 SNEGSKA (reference sequence). This CDR3 is 15 amino acids long. The trim removed 6 bases at V and 3 bases at J, leaving 10 bases unmatched.

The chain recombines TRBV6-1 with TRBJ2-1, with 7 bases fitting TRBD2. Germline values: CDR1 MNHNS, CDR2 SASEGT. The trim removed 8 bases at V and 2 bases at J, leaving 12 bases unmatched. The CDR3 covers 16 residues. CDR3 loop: CASGGFAGLTYNEQFF. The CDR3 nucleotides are TGTGCCAGCGGGGGGTTTGCGGGACTAACCTACAATGAGCAGTTCTTC.

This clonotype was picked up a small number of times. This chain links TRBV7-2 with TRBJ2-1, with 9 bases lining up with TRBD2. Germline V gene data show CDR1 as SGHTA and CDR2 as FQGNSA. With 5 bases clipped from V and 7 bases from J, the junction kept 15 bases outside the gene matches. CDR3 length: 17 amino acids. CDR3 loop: CASSVSAGLATRNEQFF. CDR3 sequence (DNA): TGTGCCAGCAGCGTATCGGCAGGACTAGCGACCAGAAATGAGCAGTTCTTC.

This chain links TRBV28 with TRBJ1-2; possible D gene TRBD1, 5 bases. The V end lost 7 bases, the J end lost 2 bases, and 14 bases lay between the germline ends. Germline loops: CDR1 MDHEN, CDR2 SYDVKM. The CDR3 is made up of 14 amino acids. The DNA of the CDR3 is TGTGCCAGCACCCCGGGGGACCGAAACTATGGCTACACCTTC. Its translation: CASTPGDRNYGYTF.

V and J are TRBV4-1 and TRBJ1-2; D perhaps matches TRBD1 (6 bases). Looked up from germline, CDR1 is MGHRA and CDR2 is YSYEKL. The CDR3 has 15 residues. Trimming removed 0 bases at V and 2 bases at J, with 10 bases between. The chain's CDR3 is CASSQDSGTNYGYTF. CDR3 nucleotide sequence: TGCGCCAGCAGCCAAGATAGCGGGACAAACTATGGCTACACCTTC.